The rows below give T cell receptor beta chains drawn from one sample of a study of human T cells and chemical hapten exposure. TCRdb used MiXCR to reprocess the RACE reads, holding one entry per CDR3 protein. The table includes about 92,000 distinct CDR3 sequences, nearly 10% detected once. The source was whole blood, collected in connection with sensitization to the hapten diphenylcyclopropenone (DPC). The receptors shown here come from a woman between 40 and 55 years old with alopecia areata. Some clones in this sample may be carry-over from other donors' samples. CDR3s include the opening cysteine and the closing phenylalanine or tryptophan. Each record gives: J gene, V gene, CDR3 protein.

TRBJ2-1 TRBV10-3 CAISEGTRGSYNEQFF
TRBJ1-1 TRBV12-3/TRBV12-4 CASSPAGIEAFF
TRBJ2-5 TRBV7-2 CASSSRTGGAYKTQYF
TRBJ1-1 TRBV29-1 CSVEDLMNTEAFF
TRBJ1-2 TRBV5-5 CASSLEGSNHVLYGYTF
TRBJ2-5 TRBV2 CASSVSSEVETQYF
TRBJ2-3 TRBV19 CATRLAGGPADTQYF
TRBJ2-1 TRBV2 CASSGTTERNEQFF
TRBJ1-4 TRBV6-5 CASRRGAVSEKLFF
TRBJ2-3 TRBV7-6 CASSLDPRTLDTQYF
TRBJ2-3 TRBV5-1 CASSVGSGPGDTQYF
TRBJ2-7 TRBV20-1 CSARGRTGSYEQYF
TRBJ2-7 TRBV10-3 CAISGRAYEQYF
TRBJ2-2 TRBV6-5 CASSRDGSATGELFF
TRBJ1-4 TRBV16 CASSRVGGRKLFF
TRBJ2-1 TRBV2 CASSTGPYPPLAGPNEQFF
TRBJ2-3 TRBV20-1 CSAAGGRTDTRYF
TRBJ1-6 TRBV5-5 CASLFSYPHNSPLHF
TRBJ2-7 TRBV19 CASSIRRAPSYEQYF
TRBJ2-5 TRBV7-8 CASSPQGTSGGRRETQYF
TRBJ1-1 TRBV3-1 CASSQAQRGTEAFF
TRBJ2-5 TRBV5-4 CASSRADREETQYF
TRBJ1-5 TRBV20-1 CSASGEGNQPQHF
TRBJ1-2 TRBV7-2 CASSLGLGDYGYTF
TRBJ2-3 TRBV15 CATRGTDTQYF
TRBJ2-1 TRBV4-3 CASSQGTGGSYNEQFF
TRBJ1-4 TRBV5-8 CASSGDRGEEKLFF
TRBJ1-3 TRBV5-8 CASRPWGSSGNTIYF
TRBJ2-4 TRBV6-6 CATTGPKNIQYF
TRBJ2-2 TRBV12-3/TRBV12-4 CASFWPGPPITGELFF
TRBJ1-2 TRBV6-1 CASSEGTGYTF
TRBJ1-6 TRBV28 CASSDRDGLAVPLHF
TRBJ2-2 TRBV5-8 CASSLWIGNTGELFF
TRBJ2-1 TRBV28 CASSLASQGEQFF
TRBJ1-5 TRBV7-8 CASSLQGEQPQHF
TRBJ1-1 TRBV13 CASSLGQGANAEAFF
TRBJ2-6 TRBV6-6 CASSSSSSSSGANVLTF
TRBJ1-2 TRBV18 CASSPDTGYTF
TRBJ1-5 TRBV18 CASSPPGGRAQPQHF
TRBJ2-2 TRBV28 CASSLFSGELFF
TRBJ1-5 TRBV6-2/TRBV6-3 CASSYHDRAGNQPQHF
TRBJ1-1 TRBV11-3 CASSLNTGANTEAFF
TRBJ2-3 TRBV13 CASRTGGGTDTQYF
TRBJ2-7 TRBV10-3 CAISGDFPLHEQYF
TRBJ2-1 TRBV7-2 CASSLESGPSSYNEQFF
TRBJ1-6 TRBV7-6 CASSLVTGLGNSPLHF
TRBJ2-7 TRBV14 CASSRYGRGVTYEQYF
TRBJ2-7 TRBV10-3 CASRGNEQYF
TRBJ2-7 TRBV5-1 CASSVGQFGYEQYF
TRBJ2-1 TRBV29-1 CSVELPESSYNEQFF
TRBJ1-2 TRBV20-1 CSANDRAYGYTF
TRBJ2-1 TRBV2 CASWGDEQFF
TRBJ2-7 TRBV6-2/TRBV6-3 CASGSSAGGGGQYF
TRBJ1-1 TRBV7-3 CVSSLGPSNTEAFF